This TCR beta chain originates from a study of T-cell reconstitution after alpha-beta-depleted transplantation in children. The library targeted TCRbeta and was prepared with unique molecular identifiers. TCRdb re-called the PCR reads through MiXCR, storing one row per CDR3 protein. Here the sample spans over 70,000 distinct CDR3 sequences, 10% to 15% being singletons. The V segment lost 1 base and the J segment 3 bases; nucleotides outside the gene matches: 6. The CDR3 runs to 16 residues. CDR1 DFQATT and CDR2 SNEGSKA come from the germline V gene (reference sequence). The sequenced sample was PBMCs from the stem cell graft donor, obtained from the stem cell graft. The chain employs TRBV20-1 and TRBJ2-1; TRBD2 matches at 10 bases. This receptor was obtained from a human donor who donated a stem cell graft to a child with inherited bone marrow failure. CDR3 region: CSARALAGAVYNEQFF. The DNA for the CDR3 is TGCAGTGCTAGAGCCCTAGCGGGAGCGGTCTACAATGAGCAGTTCTTC.